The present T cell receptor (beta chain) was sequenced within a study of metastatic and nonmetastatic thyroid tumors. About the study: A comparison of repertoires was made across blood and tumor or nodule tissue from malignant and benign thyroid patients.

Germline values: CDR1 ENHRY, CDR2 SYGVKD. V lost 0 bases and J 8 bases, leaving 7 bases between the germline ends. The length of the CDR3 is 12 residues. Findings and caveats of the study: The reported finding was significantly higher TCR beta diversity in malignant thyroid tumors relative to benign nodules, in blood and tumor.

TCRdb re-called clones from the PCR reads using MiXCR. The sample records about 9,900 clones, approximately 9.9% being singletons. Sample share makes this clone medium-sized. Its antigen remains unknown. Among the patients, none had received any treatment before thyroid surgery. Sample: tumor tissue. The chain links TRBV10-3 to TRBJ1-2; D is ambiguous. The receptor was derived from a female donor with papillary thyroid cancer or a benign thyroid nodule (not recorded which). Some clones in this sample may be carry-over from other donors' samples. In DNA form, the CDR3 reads TGTGCCATCAGTGAGTCGAGGGAGGGCTACACCTTC. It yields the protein CAISESREGYTF.